Shown below are 24 T cell receptor beta chains from a single sample sequenced in a study of blood T cell repertoires in COVID-19. Sequencing used immunoSEQ multiplex PCR; TCRdb keeps in-frame clones, though not all of them. Of 100,000 to 150,000 clones in the sample, 70% to 90% were seen once. Input material: peripheral blood. All receptors derive from a woman aged 55 to 70 with acute or convalescent COVID-19.

The gene calls are TRBV28 and TRBJ1-2, with TRBD1 as a possible D gene (6 bases). This CDR3 comprises 14 residues. V was cut by 5 bases and J by 4 bases, with 14 bases left in between. Germline V gives CDR1 MDHEN, CDR2 SYDVKM. The CDR3 DNA is TGTGCCAGCAGTCCCGGGAGGGGGGGCTATGGCTACACCTTC. Protein: CASSPGRGGYGYTF.

This clone has just one count. The chain recombines TRBV12-5 with TRBJ2-3; 15 positions match TRBD2. V lost 4 bases to trimming and J lost 4 bases; unmatched junction nucleotides: 0. The length of the CDR3 is 15 residues. CDR1 is LGHNT, CDR2 FRNRAP, per germline. CDR3 in amino acids: CASGWTSGRADTQYF. As DNA, the CDR3 is TGTGCTAGTGGTTGGACTAGCGGGAGGGCAGATACGCAGTATTTT.

The rearrangement uses TRBV5-1 and TRBJ2-4, with 9 bases aligning to TRBD2. CDR3 length: 16 residues. The germline gives CDR1 SGHRS, CDR2 YFSETQ. The trim removed 4 bases at V and 1 base at J, leaving 6 bases unmatched. CDR3 sequence reads: CASSLSGSFAKNIQYF. Written as DNA, the CDR3 is TGCGCCAGCAGCCTTAGCGGGAGTTTTGCCAAAAACATTCAGTACTTC.

This clone has only one observation. This chain links TRBV7-9 with TRBJ2-7; the D gene is possibly TRBD1 (6 bases). The V gene lost 1 base and the J gene lost 3 bases, with 10 bases spanning the gap. CDR1 SEHNR and CDR2 FQNEAQ come from the germline V gene (reference sequence). The CDR3 consists of 14 residues. The CDR3 nucleotides read TGTGCCAGCAGCTTAGGGGCAGGGGACTACGAGCAGTACGTC. It yields the protein CASSLGAGDYEQYV.

Here the CDR3 reads CASSFSQRAGELFF. In DNA, the CDR3 is TGTGCCAGCAGCTTCTCACAGAGGGCCGGGGAGCTGTTTTTT. The V and J genes are TRBV7-9 and TRBJ2-2; D perhaps matches TRBD2 (5 bases). The CDR3 loop spans 14 amino acids. Germline V gives CDR1 SEHNR, CDR2 FQNEAQ (reference sequence). V lost 3 bases to trimming and J lost 6 bases, with 11 bases between them.

As for this clone: Other DNA sequences in this sample translate to the same CDR3. V and J are TRBV6-5 and TRBJ1-5; TRBD1 aligns across 8 bases. The CDR3 is made up of 14 amino acids. With V trimmed by 6 bases and J by 2 bases, 3 bases remained unmatched. Germline V gives CDR1 MNHEY, CDR2 SVGAGI. The DNA for the CDR3 is TGTGCCAGCAGGGAGACAGGGGGCAATCAGCCCCAGCATTTT. Its translation: CASRETGGNQPQHF.

This CDR3 reads CASSQEKLAGANVLTF. DNA of the CDR3: TGTGCCAGCAGCCAAGAAAAGCTGGCTGGGGCCAACGTCCTGACTTTC. The V call is TRBV14, the J call TRBJ2-6; D is unclear. The CDR3 totals 16 residues. Trimming removed 0 bases from V and 2 bases from J, with 8 bases in between. Germline CDR1 SGHDN, CDR2 FVKESK.

V usage is TRBV20-1 and J usage is TRBJ1-2, with 12 nucleotides matching TRBD1. The CDR3 contains 16 residues. Germline CDR1 DFQATT, CDR2 SNEGSKA (reference sequence). Trimming took 3 bases from V and 6 from J; bases not matched to a gene: 11. The CDR3 region has the DNA TGCAGTGCTAGTGTGGGACAGGGGGCACAATCGGATGGCTACACCTTC. Protein sequence: CSASVGQGAQSDGYTF.

The CDR3 DNA sequence: TGTGCCAGCAGCCAAGACGGGAGCTCCTACAATGAGCAGTTCTTC. Translated, it gives CASSQDGSSYNEQFF. The chain couples TRBV3-1 (or the pseudogene TRBV3-2) to TRBJ2-1, with D perhaps TRBD2 (6 bases). The V gene lost 0 bases and the J gene lost 0 bases, with 6 bases spanning the gap. Germline V lookup: CDR1 LGHDT, CDR2 YNNKEL (reference sequence). This CDR3 comprises 15 residues.

The V gene is TRBV19, the J gene TRBJ1-2; D is undetermined. The CDR3 sequence is 14 residues long. Germline CDR1 is LNHDA and CDR2 is SQIVND (reference sequence). V was shortened by 4 bases and J by 2 bases, with 11 bases between the two germline ends. The CDR3 reads CASSTGAGNYGYTF. CDR3 sequence (DNA): TGTGCCAGTAGTACAGGAGCGGGGAACTATGGCTACACCTTC.

This clone showed up just once. The chain employs TRBV9 and TRBJ2-1; TRBD2 matches 8 bases. CDR1 and CDR2 (germline): SGDLS, YYNGEE. The CDR3 sequence is 17 residues long. J lost 0 bases, V lost 3 bases, and 8 bases had no gene match. The CDR3 is CASSGSLAGRSYNEQFF. CDR3 nucleotide sequence: TGTGCCAGCAGCGGAAGCTTAGCGGGACGCTCCTACAATGAGCAGTTCTTC. Variable domain in full (rest from reference TRBV9 and TRBJ2-1): DSGVTQTPKHLITATGQRVTLRCSPRSGDLSVYWYQQSLDQGLQFLIQYYNGEERAKGNILERFSAQQFPDLHSELNLSSLELGDSALYFCASSGSLAGRSYNEQFFGPGTRLTVL.

This clone occurred a few times. This chain joins TRBV6-5 and TRBJ2-2, with D unclear. Germline V gene data show CDR1 as MNHEY and CDR2 as SVGAGI. V was cut by 8 bases and J by 3 bases, with 7 bases left in between. The CDR3 spans 12 residues. CDR3 coding DNA: TGTGCCAGCTCGCCGGACACCGGGGAGCTGTTTTTT. Encoded protein: CASSPDTGELFF.

Only one count was recorded for this clone. The rearrangement links TRBV6-5 to TRBJ1-1; D is uncertain. Germline CDR1 reads MNHEY; CDR2 reads SVGAGI. The CDR3 runs 13 residues. V lost 0 bases and J lost 1, with 3 bases in between. Written as DNA, the CDR3 is TGTGCCAGCAGTTACTCCAAGAACACTGAAGCTTTCTTT. This gives the protein CASSYSKNTEAFF.

This rearrangement joins TRBV25-1 to TRBJ2-5; the match to TRBD1 covers 7 bases. Germline trimming cut 4 bases from V and 5 bases from J; bases unmatched to any gene: 4. Germline V gives CDR1 MGHDK, CDR2 SYGVNS. The CDR3 sequence is 13 residues long. The CDR3 loop is CASSGTGAETQYF. CDR3 sequence (DNA): TGTGCCAGCAGTGGAACAGGGGCGGAGACCCAGTACTTC.

CDR3 sequence reads: CSATQDREAFF. CDR3 nucleotides: TGCAGTGCTACTCAAGACAGGGAAGCTTTCTTT. The chain carries TRBV20-1 and TRBJ1-1, with D perhaps matching TRBD1 (6 bases). Per the germline V gene, CDR1 is DFQATT and CDR2 is SNEGSKA (reference sequence). CDR3 size: 11 residues. Trimming left V 4 bases short and J 8 bases short, with 11 bases between.

The V and J genes are TRBV5-1 and TRBJ1-2, with 7 bases aligning to TRBD1. V gave up 7 bases and J gave up 3 bases; unmatched junction bases: 12. The CDR3 covers 15 residues. CDR1 is SGHRS, CDR2 YFSETQ, per germline. This CDR3 is CASGTGEARDYGYTF. CDR3 nucleotide sequence: TGCGCCAGCGGCACAGGGGAGGCGAGAGACTATGGCTACACCTTC.

The V gene is TRBV6-5, the J gene TRBJ2-6, with no clear D. Per germline, CDR1 MNHEY and CDR2 SVGAGI. CDR3 length: 13 residues. The ends were cut back, 4 bases at V and 3 bases at J, with 4 bases in the middle. The CDR3 protein is CASSLSGANVLTF. The CDR3 DNA sequence: TGTGCCAGCAGTTTGAGTGGGGCCAACGTCCTGACTTTC.

The rearrangement uses TRBV6-5 and TRBJ1-1; unclear D gene. Germline lookup yields CDR1 MNHEY and CDR2 SVGAGI. The CDR3 consists of 15 residues. The V gene lost 4 bases and the J gene lost 4 bases, with 16 bases spanning the gap. The CDR3, as DNA: TGTGCCAGCAGTTTGTCCCGTCCCCGGAGCACTGAAGCTTTCTTT. This translates into CASSLSRPRSTEAFF.

The chain couples TRBV12-3 or TRBV12-4 to TRBJ1-1; D is undetermined. The CDR3 covers 13 residues. The germline V and J ends were trimmed by 5 bases and 1 base, with 8 bases remaining between them. The CDR3 region is CASSPRRNTEAFF. The CDR3 DNA is TGTGCCAGCAGTCCCAGAAGGAACACTGAAGCTTTCTTT.

The gene calls are TRBV5-4 and TRBJ2-1, with 12 positions matching TRBD2. In germline, CDR1 is SGHNT, CDR2 YYREEE (reference sequence). This CDR3 spans 16 amino acids. V lost 4 bases and J lost 9; bases outside the gene matches: 11. This CDR3 reads CASSLQGLAGLGEQFF. CDR3 coding DNA: TGTGCCAGCAGCCTCCAGGGACTAGCGGGCTTGGGTGAGCAGTTCTTC.

The V and J genes are TRBV30 and TRBJ1-6, with a possible D match to TRBD1 (5 bases). Trimming took off 0 bases at V and 7 bases at J, with 13 bases between the two ends. Germline CDR1 reads GTSNPN; CDR2 reads SVGIG (reference sequence). This CDR3 region has 15 residues. The CDR3 DNA reads TGTGCCTGGAGTGTCAAGGGGATACCGAATTCACCCCTCCACTTT. Amino acid sequence: CAWSVKGIPNSPLHF.

This clone came up once. The rearrangement links TRBV3-1 (or the pseudogene TRBV3-2) to TRBJ2-1; the match to TRBD2 covers 13 bases. Germline trimming cut 9 bases from V and 9 bases from J; bases unmatched to any gene: 11. CDR1 is LGHDT, CDR2 YNNKEL, per germline (reference sequence). This CDR3 region has 15 residues. CDR3 in DNA: TGTGCCAGTGCTGTATGGACTAGCGGGAGTACTGAGCAGTTCTTC. Protein: CASAVWTSGSTEQFF.

About this clone: An end of the junction differs from the germline gene, which may be a read error. The V call is TRBV6-1, the J call TRBJ1-2; unclear D gene. The CDR3 is 10 amino acids. The germline V gene has CDR1 MNHNS and CDR2 SASEGT. CDR3 sequence (DNA): TGTGCCAGCAGTGAAGGCCCGCAGCGATTC. Protein product: CASSEGPQRF.

This rearrangement joins TRBV5-4 to TRBJ1-2; 7 nucleotides agree with TRBD1. Losses at the gene ends were 6 bases for V and 0 bases for J; bases not matched to a gene: 5. The CDR3 has 14 amino acids. From germline, CDR1 is SGHNT and CDR2 YYREEE (reference sequence). The CDR3 reads CASKPTGTNYGYTF. CDR3 coding DNA: TGTGCCAGCAAACCGACAGGGACTAACTATGGCTACACCTTC.